This T cell receptor (beta chain) was documented in a study of blood T cell repertoires in COVID-19. Across the whole study: Specimens from acute and convalescent COVID-19 originated in the United States, Italy and Spain. Sample material is recorded as cDNA or gDNA derived from T cells, B-cell-depleted T cells, or PBMCs.

CDR3 length: 14 residues. Germline values: CDR1 SGHKS, CDR2 YYEKEE (reference sequence). Deletions cut 2 bases from V and 13 bases from J, with 16 bases between. Authors' methods: Scientists estimated how many nucleated cells there were by amplifying reference gene primers. TCRdb's copy holds only in-frame clones and misses some; the assay was immunoSEQ multiplex PCR. V and J calls plus clone size are reproduced from that table; the DNA served to infer D and trimming. The sample shows 150,000 to 180,000 clones, approximately 80% of them seen only once. The receptor comes from an older woman with acute or convalescent COVID-19. V usage is TRBV5-5 and J usage is TRBJ1-6; D remains ambiguous. Sequencing was done on a sample of peripheral blood. The CDR3 protein is CASSLAPVEAPLHF. In DNA, the CDR3 is TGTGCCAGCAGCTTAGCTCCTGTCGAAGCGCCCCTCCACTTT.